These T cell receptor beta chains were read from a single sample in a study of CD8+ T cells in alopecia areata. The method was immunoSEQ multiplex PCR; TCRdb's version includes in-frame clones alone and lacks a portion of them. The table has 200,000 to 250,000 clones, 30% to 40% seen once; the top ten hold around 0.48%. The sample consisted of CD4+ T cells sorted from blood, taken at approximately week 34, from a patient treated with tofacitinib. The receptor set was obtained from a human donor with alopecia areata. CDR3s include the opening cysteine and the closing phenylalanine or tryptophan. The D gene is left open where the match is weak. Not every row has a clone size; where given, it reads once, few, many or a size class.

D gene: TRBD1; clone size: NA; V gene: TRBV2; J gene: TRBJ2-7; CDR3 protein: CASSEDGQAYEQYF; CDR3 DNA: TGTGCCAGCAGTGAAGACGGACAGGCATACGAGCAGTACTTC
D gene: NA; clone size: NA; V gene: TRBV30; J gene: TRBJ1-5; CDR3 protein: CACEQGNQPQHF; CDR3 DNA: TGTGCCTGTGAGCAAGGCAATCAGCCCCAGCATTTT
D gene: NA; clone size: few; V gene: TRBV7-6; J gene: TRBJ1-5; CDR3 protein: CASSLGLDQPQHF; CDR3 DNA: TGTGCCAGCAGCTTAGGTTTGGATCAGCCCCAGCATTTT
D gene: TRBD2; clone size: NA; V gene: TRBV29-1; J gene: TRBJ2-3; CDR3 protein: CSVGGRRADTQYF; CDR3 DNA: TGCAGCGTGGGGGGGAGGAGGGCAGATACGCAGTATTTT
D gene: TRBD2; clone size: few; V gene: TRBV5-1; J gene: TRBJ2-5; CDR3 protein: CASSLAIMASGTQETQYF; CDR3 DNA: TGCGCCAGCAGCTTGGCTATTATGGCTAGCGGAACACAAGAGACCCAGTACTTC
D gene: NA; clone size: NA; V gene: TRBV7-3; J gene: TRBJ1-1; CDR3 protein: CASSRDGNTEAFF; CDR3 DNA: TGTGCCAGCAGCCGAGACGGGAACACTGAAGCTTTCTTT
D gene: NA; clone size: NA; V gene: TRBV7-2; J gene: TRBJ1-2; CDR3 protein: CASSHAVYGYTF; CDR3 DNA: TGTGCCAGCAGCCATGCAGTTTATGGCTACACCTTC
D gene: NA; clone size: few; V gene: TRBV10-2; J gene: TRBJ2-4; CDR3 protein: CASSASSENIQYF; CDR3 DNA: TGCGCCAGCAGTGCGTCTAGCGAGAACATTCAGTACTTC
D gene: TRBD2; clone size: NA; V gene: TRBV4-1; J gene: TRBJ2-3; CDR3 protein: CASSQAYSGSTDTQYF; CDR3 DNA: TGCGCCAGCAGCCAAGCCTATAGCGGGAGCACAGATACGCAGTATTTT
D gene: NA; clone size: few; V gene: TRBV20-1; J gene: TRBJ2-3; CDR3 protein: CSASGADTQYF; CDR3 DNA: TGCAGTGCTAGCGGAGCAGATACGCAGTATTTT
D gene: NA; clone size: once; V gene: TRBV9; J gene: TRBJ1-1; CDR3 protein: CASSPLSQGSTEAFF; CDR3 DNA: TGTGCCAGCAGCCCATTGTCGCAGGGAAGCACTGAAGCTTTCTTT
D gene: NA; clone size: few; V gene: TRBV7-9; J gene: TRBJ2-3; CDR3 protein: CASSQEFSGTGGSTDTQYF; CDR3 DNA: TGTGCCAGCAGCCAAGAATTCAGCGGGACAGGCGGGAGCACAGATACGCAGTATTTT
D gene: NA; clone size: NA; V gene: TRBV4-1; J gene: TRBJ1-2; CDR3 protein: CASSQGLINYGYTF; CDR3 DNA: TGCGCCAGCAGCCAAGGACTTATTAACTATGGCTACACCTTC
D gene: NA; clone size: NA; V gene: TRBV11-2; J gene: TRBJ1-2; CDR3 protein: CASNQGVGYGYTF; CDR3 DNA: TGTGCCAGCAACCAAGGGGTAGGGTATGGCTACACCTTC
D gene: NA; clone size: NA; V gene: TRBV5-1; J gene: TRBJ2-4; CDR3 protein: CASSLEGPKNIQYF; CDR3 DNA: TGCGCCAGCAGCTTGGAAGGGCCCAAAAACATTCAGTACTTC
D gene: NA; clone size: NA; V gene: TRBV29-1; J gene: TRBJ2-7; CDR3 protein: CSVEGQGSFMQQYF; CDR3 DNA: TGCAGCGTTGAGGGGCAGGGAAGCTTCATGCAGCAGTACTTC
D gene: TRBD1; clone size: few; V gene: TRBV18; J gene: TRBJ1-2; CDR3 protein: CASSPGQAPGDGYTF; CDR3 DNA: TGTGCCAGCTCACCCGGACAGGCGCCTGGAGATGGCTACACCTTC
D gene: NA; clone size: once; V gene: TRBV30; J gene: TRBJ1-1; CDR3 protein: CAWSMSEYTEAFF; CDR3 DNA: TGTGCCTGGAGTATGTCAGAATACACTGAAGCTTTCTTT
D gene: NA; clone size: NA; V gene: TRBV10-1; J gene: TRBJ1-1; CDR3 protein: CASSDGRGTEAFF; CDR3 DNA: TGCGCCAGCAGTGATGGCCGGGGCACTGAAGCTTTCTTT
D gene: TRBD2; clone size: few; V gene: TRBV10-1; J gene: TRBJ2-7; CDR3 protein: CASIRTSGRGYEQYF; CDR3 DNA: TGCGCCAGCATCAGGACTAGCGGGAGGGGCTACGAGCAGTACTTC
D gene: NA; clone size: NA; V gene: TRBV4-2; J gene: TRBJ1-6; CDR3 protein: CASSQETAPSSYNSPLHF; CDR3 DNA: TGTGCCAGCAGCCAAGAAACGGCTCCCAGCTCCTATAATTCACCCCTCCACTTT
D gene: NA; clone size: few; V gene: TRBV7-9; J gene: TRBJ2-1; CDR3 protein: CASSSLQYNEQFF; CDR3 DNA: TGTGCCAGCAGCTCCCTCCAATACAATGAGCAGTTCTTC
D gene: TRBD1; clone size: NA; V gene: TRBV30; J gene: TRBJ1-1; CDR3 protein: CAWRARGRVNTEAFF; CDR3 DNA: TGTGCCTGGCGCGCCAGGGGGCGAGTGAACACTGAAGCTTTCTTT
D gene: NA; clone size: NA; V gene: TRBV27; J gene: TRBJ2-7; CDR3 protein: CASRGVGLSSYEQYF; CDR3 DNA: TGTGCCAGTAGAGGGGTAGGACTCTCGTCCTACGAGCAGTACTTC
D gene: TRBD2; clone size: few; V gene: TRBV10-3; J gene: TRBJ2-3; CDR3 protein: CAISYGLAGLDTQYF; CDR3 DNA: TGTGCCATCTCTTACGGACTAGCGGGGTTAGATACGCAGTATTTT
D gene: NA; clone size: NA; V gene: TRBV7-9; J gene: TRBJ1-4; CDR3 protein: CASSLVAEKLFF; CDR3 DNA: TGTGCCAGCAGCTTAGTTGCGGAAAAACTGTTTTTT
D gene: TRBD2; clone size: NA; V gene: TRBV11-2; J gene: TRBJ2-5; CDR3 protein: CASSSPILAGPETQYF; CDR3 DNA: TGTGCCAGCAGCTCACCTATACTAGCGGGACCAGAGACCCAGTACTTC
D gene: TRBD2; clone size: NA; V gene: TRBV29-1; J gene: TRBJ2-7; CDR3 protein: CSATRGGGYEQYF; CDR3 DNA: TGCAGCGCCACCCGGGGGGGAGGGTACGAGCAGTACTTC
D gene: NA; clone size: NA; V gene: TRBV5-1; J gene: TRBJ2-7; CDR3 protein: CASSFITQGEQYF; CDR3 DNA: TGCGCCAGCAGCTTCATAACTCAGGGCGAGCAGTACTTC
D gene: TRBD2; clone size: few; V gene: TRBV9; J gene: TRBJ2-5; CDR3 protein: CASSVGSGRETQYF; CDR3 DNA: TGTGCCAGCAGCGTAGGTAGCGGGAGGGAGACCCAGTACTTC
D gene: NA; clone size: NA; V gene: TRBV27; J gene: TRBJ1-6; CDR3 protein: CASSLRGLSSYNSPLHF; CDR3 DNA: TGTGCCAGCAGTTTAAGGGGACTAAGCTCCTATAATTCACCCCTCCACTTT
D gene: TRBD2; clone size: few; V gene: TRBV4-1; J gene: TRBJ2-7; CDR3 protein: CASSQTAASPSGEQYF; CDR3 DNA: TGCGCCAGCAGCCAGACCGCGGCCAGTCCTAGCGGCGAGCAGTACTTC